This T cell receptor (beta chain) was sequenced in a study of blood T cell repertoires in COVID-19. Across the whole study: The study drew acute and convalescent COVID-19 samples from the United States, Italy and Spain.

Assay: immunoSEQ multiplex PCR; the TCRdb copy retains only in-frame clones and omits some. The data show about 68,000 clones, 80% to 85% seen once. Trimming cost V 5 bases and J 3 bases; bases outside gene matches: 6. The CDR3 runs to 16 residues. In germline, CDR1 is LNHDA, CDR2 SQIVND (reference sequence). The receptor's source is a man in his forties or fifties with active COVID-19. The chain is built from TRBV19 and TRBJ1-6, with 8 bases fitting TRBD1. The sequencing input was peripheral blood. CDR3 residues: CASSPNGQGYNSPLHF. CDR3 DNA sequence: TGTGCCAGTAGTCCGAACGGACAGGGCTATAATTCACCCCTCCACTTT. Variable domain in full (rest from reference TRBV19 and TRBJ1-6): DGGITQSPKYLFRKEGQNVTLSCEQNLNHDAMYWYRQDPGQGLRLIYYSQIVNDFQKGDIAEGYSVSREKKESFPLTVTSAQKNPTAFYLCASSPNGQGYNSPLHFGNGTRLTVT.